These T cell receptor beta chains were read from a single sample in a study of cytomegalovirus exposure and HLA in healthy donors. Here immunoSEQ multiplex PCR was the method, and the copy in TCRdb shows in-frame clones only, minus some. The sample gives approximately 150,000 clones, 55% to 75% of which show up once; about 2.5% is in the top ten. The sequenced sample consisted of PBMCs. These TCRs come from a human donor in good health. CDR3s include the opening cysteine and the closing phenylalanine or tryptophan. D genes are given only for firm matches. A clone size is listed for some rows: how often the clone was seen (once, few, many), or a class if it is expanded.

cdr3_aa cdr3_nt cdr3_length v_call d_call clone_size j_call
CAWRGGNEQYF TGTGCCTGGAGGGGGGGGAACGAGCAGTACTTC 11 TRBV30 TRBD2 - TRBJ2-7
CASSATGQGSQPQHF TGTGCCAGCAGCGCCACGGGACAGGGGTCTCAGCCCCAGCATTTT 15 TRBV6-1 TRBD1 - TRBJ1-5
CASSLQGKNTGELFF TGTGCCAGCAGCTTACAGGGGAAGAACACCGGGGAGCTGTTTTTT 15 TRBV5-4 TRBD1 - TRBJ2-2
CSGQGGGTVGAFF TGCAGCGGCCAGGGGGGCGGGACGGTAGGAGCTTTCTTT 13 TRBV29-1 TRBD1 - TRBJ1-1
CATSGTGDTNYGYTF TGTGCCACCTCGGGGACAGGGGATACTAACTATGGCTACACCTTC 15 TRBV2 TRBD1 - TRBJ1-2
CASSLGRNAPREQFF TGTGCCAGCAGCTTGGGACGGAATGCACCGCGGGAGCAGTTCTTC 15 TRBV5-6 - - TRBJ2-1
CASSGDTENQPQHF TGTGCCAGCAGTGGCGACACCGAGAATCAGCCCCAGCATTTT 14 TRBV9 - few TRBJ1-5
CASSIWGPLNTEAFF TGTGCCAGTAGTATCTGGGGGCCGCTGAACACTGAAGCTTTCTTT 15 TRBV19 - few TRBJ1-1
CASGAPGWGANVLTF TGTGCTAGTGGGGCCCCGGGGTGGGGGGCCAACGTCCTGACTTTC 15 TRBV12-5 - - TRBJ2-6
CASSPWTGGVKTQYF TGTGCCAGCAGCCCATGGACAGGGGGCGTTAAGACCCAGTACTTC 15 TRBV9 TRBD1 - TRBJ2-5
CSVEDSWGPGANVLTF TGCAGCGTTGAAGATAGTTGGGGGCCTGGGGCCAACGTCCTGACTTTC 16 TRBV29-1 - - TRBJ2-6
CASSLQGTFQETQYF TGTGCCAGCAGCTTACAGGGAACCTTTCAAGAGACCCAGTACTTC 15 TRBV7-8 - - TRBJ2-5
CASSGTGNNYGYTF TGTGCCAGCAGCGGGACAGGGAACAACTATGGCTACACCTTC 14 TRBV7-9 TRBD1 - TRBJ1-2
CASRPGIPAYEQYF TGTGCCAGCAGGCCCGGGATCCCAGCTTACGAGCAGTACTTC 14 TRBV5-6 - - TRBJ2-7
CASTYRDNNQPQHF TGTGCCAGTACGTACCGGGACAACAATCAGCCCCAGCATTTT 14 TRBV19 - - TRBJ1-5
CASSVGDWEGAQYF TGTGCCAGCAGCGTAGGGGACTGGGAAGGGGCCCAGTACTTC 14 TRBV9 - once TRBJ2-5
CASSRVETQYF TGTGCCAGCAGTCGAGTAGAGACCCAGTACTTC 11 TRBV7-9 - few TRBJ2-5
CASTPGSYGYTF TGTGCCAGCACTCCGGGGTCCTATGGCTACACCTTC 12 TRBV2 - - TRBJ1-2
CASSPSRENQPQHF TGTGCCAGCTCACCGAGTAGGGAGAATCAGCCCCAGCATTTT 14 TRBV18 - - TRBJ1-5
CASSSEGGKQFF TGCGCCAGCAGCTCCGAAGGGGGTAAACAGTTCTTC 12 TRBV5-1 - once TRBJ2-1
CASSLGGRKLFF TGTGCCAGCAGCTTAGGGGGGCGAAAACTGTTTTTT 12 TRBV7-9 - few TRBJ1-4
CASSLVGGEAEAFF TGTGCCAGCAGCCTAGTTGGAGGGGAGGCTGAAGCTTTCTTT 14 TRBV6-5 - - TRBJ1-1